This TCR beta chain was recorded in a study of T cell repertoires in cytomegalovirus infection. The wider study: Both recently identified HLA-C-restricted and well-studied HLA-B-restricted CMV epitopes were used in the study. CMV infection and matching HLA type were both indicated by public TCR beta signatures.

TCRdb reprocessed the reads with MiXCR, giving one entry per CDR3 protein. The table shows about 110,000 distinct CDR3 sequences, with around 30% occurring only once. Study-level points and caveats: The cumulative frequency of public TCR beta families identified carriers of CMV plus the relevant HLA. The ex vivo response showed dominance by HLA-C-restricted CMV-specific TCR beta clonotypes.

On this clonotype: The antigen is not known.

Looked up from germline, CDR1 is ENHRY and CDR2 is SYGVKD. J was trimmed by 2 bases and V by 10 bases; bases with no gene match: 7. The CDR3 consists of 14 residues. V and J are TRBV10-3 and TRBJ2-3; 9 bases are a match to TRBD2. The receptor's source is a human donor in good health (CMV status not recorded). Some clones in this sample may be carry-over from other donors' samples. This specimen consisted of CD8+ T cells from cultured PBMCs, obtained from culture after CMV antigen stimulation. The CDR3 DNA sequence: TGTGCCACCGTTAGCGGGGGATACACAGATACGCAGTATTTT. Translation: CATVSGGYTDTQYF.